This T cell receptor (beta chain) was captured by sequencing in a study of T cell responses to AZD1222 COVID-19 vaccine. Whole-study findings and limits: Unmutated regions of variants are reportedly targeted by nearly half of spike-specific TCRs.

Trimming took 6 bases from V and 0 from J, leaving 9 bases between them. This CDR3 contains 14 residues. From germline, CDR1 is SEHNR and CDR2 FQNEAQ (reference sequence). TCRdb's copy holds only in-frame clones and misses some; the assay was immunoSEQ multiplex PCR. The sample has around 130,000 clones; about 93% are singletons. For this clone: Its matching antigen is unknown.

This clonotype was sampled from an adult in good health. The chain joins TRBV7-9 to TRBJ2-1; D call uncertain. The material sequenced was peripheral blood, taken on day 0 of AZD1222 vaccination. CDR3 sequence: CASRRHSSYNEQFF. Here the CDR3 DNA reads TGTGCCAGCAGACGACACAGCTCCTACAATGAGCAGTTCTTC.